The present TCR beta chain was sequenced within a study of T cells in Graves' hyperthyroidism and ophthalmopathy. In the study overall: Peripheral blood was taken when the disease was first diagnosed, before any treatment began. Study conclusions and caveats: Researchers found most expanded thyroid clonotypes above 0.001 in blood as well.

On this clonotype itself: Its antigen is undetermined.

Researchers amplified the TCR beta CDR3 regions from RNA transcripts. The HTBI set primed first-round TCR CDR3 RT-PCR. MiXCR, run by TCRdb on the multiplex PCR reads, gives a single entry per CDR3 protein. This sample yields hundreds of thousands of distinct CDR3 sequences, of which about 15% are seen a single time; around 25% belongs to the top ten. Investigators excluded patients with uncontrolled infection, other autoimmune disease, pregnancy or lactation. The trim removed 4 bases at V and 1 base at J, leaving 8 bases unmatched. The CDR3 contains 18 residues. Germline V CDR1 and CDR2: KGHDR, SFDVKD.

The receptor's source is a woman aged 30 to 39 with Graves' hyperthyroidism. The rearrangement links TRBV24-1 to TRBJ2-3; TRBD2 aligns across 12 bases. The sequencing input was blood. The CDR3 spells CATSDASGRAEGTDTQYF. The CDR3 DNA is TGTGCCACCAGTGACGCTAGCGGGAGGGCCGAGGGCACAGATACGCAGTATTTT.